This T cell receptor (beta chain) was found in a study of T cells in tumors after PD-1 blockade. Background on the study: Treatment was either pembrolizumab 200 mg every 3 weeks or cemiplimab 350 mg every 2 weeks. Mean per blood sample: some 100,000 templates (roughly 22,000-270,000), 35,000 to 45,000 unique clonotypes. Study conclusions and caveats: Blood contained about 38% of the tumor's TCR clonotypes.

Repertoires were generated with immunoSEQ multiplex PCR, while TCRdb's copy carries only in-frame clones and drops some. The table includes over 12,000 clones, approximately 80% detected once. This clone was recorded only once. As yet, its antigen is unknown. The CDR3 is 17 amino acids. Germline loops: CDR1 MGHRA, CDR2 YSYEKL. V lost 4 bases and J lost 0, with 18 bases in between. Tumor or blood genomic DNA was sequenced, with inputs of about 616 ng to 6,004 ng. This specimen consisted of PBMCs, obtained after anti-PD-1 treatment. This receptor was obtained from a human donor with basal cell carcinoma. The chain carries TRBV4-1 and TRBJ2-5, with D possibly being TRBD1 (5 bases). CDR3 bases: TGCGCCAGCAGCCGGGAAGGGGATAGACCGTACCAAGAGACCCAGTACTTC. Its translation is CASSREGDRPYQETQYF.